This record covers a single TCR beta chain. The antigen it recognizes is unknown. Per-base quality was not reported, and no clone a single base away is much larger than it. Peripheral blood CD8+ and CD4+ T cells from healthy donors, Susac syndrome patients and multiple sclerosis patients were profiled using high-throughput TCR beta sequencing. The healthy donors served as controls matched for age and sex. Bulk CD8+ and CD4+ T cells were purified by magnetic negative isolation, while CD8+ TEMRA cells were enriched using FACS. Blood was drawn into EDTA tubes, processed within 24 hours, and PBMCs were isolated by density gradient centrifugation. PBMCs intended for TCR sequencing were frozen in liquid nitrogen and were later thawed in a 37 degrees C water bath. The sorted or isolated CD4+, CD8+ and CD8+ TEMRA cells reached a purity of at least 90%. The data stem from a study of CD8 T cells in Susac syndrome (dated by TCRdb to the late 2010s). A note on the overall study: The study used repertoire sequencing to test whether antigen drove CD8+ T cell activation and differentiation in Susac syndrome. Study-wide conclusions, independent of this receptor: The study acknowledged that relatively few individuals were included in the TCR sequencing and HLA analysis.

RNA was extracted using the RNeasy kit, and roughly 0.5 to 1 microgram was reverse transcribed with random hexamers. TCR beta CDR3 regions were amplified with the immunoSEQ multiplex PCR assay covering 54 Vbeta and 13 Jbeta segments. PCR amplification bias was corrected using a synthetic template baseline for primer optimization and computational correction. As for the original processing: Reads were annotated to V, D and J genes per IMGT and analyzed with immunoSEQ Analyzer, keeping only productive sequences. Clonality was calculated as one minus the Shannon entropy normalized by log2 of the number of productive unique sequences. Public and private clones were assessed among the 100 most prevalent clones of each patient and control. Susac-specific clones were defined as absent from healthy and MS cohorts, some 1,000 published viral clones and other ImmuneACCESS disease sequences. TCRdb's own reprocessing of the public reads used fastp at Q25 and MiXCR and kept productive beta chains. Each record represents a unique CDR3 protein, reported with the most common genes and DNA among its rows. The V and J calls come from TCRdb's annotation, not from the publication. The sample profile shows approximately 110,000 distinct CDR3 sequences; 90% to 95% of them were found once. Roughly 0.087% of the sample lies in the top ten.

CDR1 SGHRS and CDR2 YFSETQ were looked up in the germline V gene. The CDR3 spans 13 residues, from the cysteine through the phenylalanine. CDR3 DNA is the only sequence kept; it has 39 bases, read in frame from the first base. Clipping removes 7 bases from V and 4 bases from J, with 8 as the unmatched junction base count. In this chain, TRBV5-1 is recombined with TRBJ2-7, with TRBD2 identical over 7 junction bases. The specimen was CD4+ T cells from PBMCs. This TCR was recovered from a human donor in good health. The DNA reads TGCGCCAGCTCAGGCGGGGGAGAGTACGAGCAGTACTTC. The translation is CASSGGGEYEQYF.